Following are 8 T cell receptor beta chains from one sample sequenced in a study of T-cell reconstitution after alpha-beta-depleted transplantation in children. Unique molecular identifiers were incorporated during preparation of the TCRbeta library. TCRdb reanalysed the PCR reads using MiXCR and keeps one entry per CDR3 protein. The repertoire consists of hundreds of thousands of distinct CDR3 sequences, with 10% to 15% occurring once and the leading ten covering about 2.2%. The specimen comprised PBMCs, mostly from graft donor cells, sampled 360 days after TCRalphabeta/CD19-depleted stem cell transplant. The receptors originated from a male patient between 10 and 17 years old who had a stem cell transplant for acute myeloid leukemia, so the T cells may come from the graft donor.

This clonotype was counted a few times. J is TRBJ1-6 and V is TRBV28, with D hard to call. CDR1 and CDR2 from the germline V gene are MDHEN and SYDVKM. The V gene lost 6 bases and the J gene lost 7 bases, with 16 bases spanning the gap. The CDR3 length is 15 residues. The CDR3 region is CASRPSDSPNSPLHF. The DNA of the CDR3 is TGTGCCAGCAGACCTTCTGACTCTCCCAATTCACCCCTCCACTTT.

This clonotype turned up a few times. This rearrangement joins TRBV3-1 to TRBJ2-7; D gene uncertain. The CDR3 length is 15 residues. Trimming removed 2 bases from V and 0 bases from J, with 11 bases in between. CDR1 LGHDT and CDR2 YNNKEL come from the germline V gene (reference sequence). In nucleotides, the CDR3 is TGTGCCAGCAGCCAATCTCCACTCGCCTCCTACGAGCAGTACTTC. It is translated as CASSQSPLASYEQYF.

This clonotype was detected only a few times. This sequence joins TRBV20-1 and TRBJ2-3; 7 bases agree with TRBD1. The CDR3 covers 13 residues. The V gene end was trimmed by 6 bases and the J gene end by 1 base; junction bases not matched to a gene: 4. Germline CDR1 is DFQATT and CDR2 is SNEGSKA (reference sequence). CDR3 loop: CSAFGQGTDTQYF. The CDR3 DNA sequence: TGCAGTGCCTTTGGACAGGGCACAGATACGCAGTATTTT.

This clonotype was observed a few times. V usage is TRBV5-8 and J usage is TRBJ1-2, with 7 positions matching TRBD1. CDR1 SGHTS and CDR2 YDEGEE come from the germline V gene. The CDR3 loop spans 13 amino acids. Trimming took 4 bases from V and 5 from J; bases not matched to a gene: 5. The CDR3: CASSRGTAYGYTF. DNA of the CDR3: TGTGCCAGCAGCCGAGGGACAGCATATGGCTACACCTTC.

This clonotype was detected a few times. The V gene is TRBV4-2, the J gene TRBJ1-3; D is unclear. CDR1 and CDR2 (germline): LGHNA, YNFKEQ. The germline V and J ends were trimmed by 1 base and 0 bases, with 7 bases remaining between them. This CDR3 contains 15 residues. CDR3 amino acids: CASSQVPVSGNTIYF. CDR3 nucleotides: TGTGCCAGCAGCCAAGTCCCAGTCTCTGGAAACACCATATATTTT.

This clonotype was recorded a few times. This rearrangement joins TRBV20-1 to TRBJ1-5, with 10 nucleotides matching TRBD1. Germline V lookup: CDR1 DFQATT, CDR2 SNEGSKA (reference sequence). Trimming at V came to 5 bases and at J to 4 bases, leaving 2 bases not matched to a gene. The CDR3 sequence is 13 residues long. The CDR3 sequence is CSAGDRGNQPQHF. The CDR3 coding sequence is TGCAGTGCTGGGGACAGGGGTAATCAGCCCCAGCATTTT.

The chain has TRBV7-9 and TRBJ2-7; no reliable D call. Between the trimmed V and J ends, which lost 2 bases and 3 bases, there was a span of 11 bases. This CDR3 region has 14 residues. CDR1 and CDR2 from the germline V gene are SEHNR and FQNEAQ (reference sequence). CDR3 bases: TGTGCCAGCAGCTTAAGCGAGAGACGCTACGAGCAGTACTTC. Translating gives CASSLSERRYEQYF. Full variable domain (remainder filled in from reference TRBV7-9 and TRBJ2-7): DTGVSQNPRHKITKRGQNVTFRCDPISEHNRLYWYRQTLGQGPEFLTYFQNEAQLEKSRLLSDRFSAERPKGSFSTLEIQRTEQGDSAMYLCASSLSERRYEQYFGPGTRLTVT.

The chain employs TRBV25-1 and TRBJ1-4; D gene uncertain. The CDR3 runs 12 residues. Germline V lookup: CDR1 MGHDK, CDR2 SYGVNS. Trimming took off 7 bases at V and 6 bases at J, with 9 bases between the two ends. CDR3 nucleotide sequence: TGTGCCAGCAAGAGCAGAGATGAAAAACTGTTTTTT. Amino acids: CASKSRDEKLFF.